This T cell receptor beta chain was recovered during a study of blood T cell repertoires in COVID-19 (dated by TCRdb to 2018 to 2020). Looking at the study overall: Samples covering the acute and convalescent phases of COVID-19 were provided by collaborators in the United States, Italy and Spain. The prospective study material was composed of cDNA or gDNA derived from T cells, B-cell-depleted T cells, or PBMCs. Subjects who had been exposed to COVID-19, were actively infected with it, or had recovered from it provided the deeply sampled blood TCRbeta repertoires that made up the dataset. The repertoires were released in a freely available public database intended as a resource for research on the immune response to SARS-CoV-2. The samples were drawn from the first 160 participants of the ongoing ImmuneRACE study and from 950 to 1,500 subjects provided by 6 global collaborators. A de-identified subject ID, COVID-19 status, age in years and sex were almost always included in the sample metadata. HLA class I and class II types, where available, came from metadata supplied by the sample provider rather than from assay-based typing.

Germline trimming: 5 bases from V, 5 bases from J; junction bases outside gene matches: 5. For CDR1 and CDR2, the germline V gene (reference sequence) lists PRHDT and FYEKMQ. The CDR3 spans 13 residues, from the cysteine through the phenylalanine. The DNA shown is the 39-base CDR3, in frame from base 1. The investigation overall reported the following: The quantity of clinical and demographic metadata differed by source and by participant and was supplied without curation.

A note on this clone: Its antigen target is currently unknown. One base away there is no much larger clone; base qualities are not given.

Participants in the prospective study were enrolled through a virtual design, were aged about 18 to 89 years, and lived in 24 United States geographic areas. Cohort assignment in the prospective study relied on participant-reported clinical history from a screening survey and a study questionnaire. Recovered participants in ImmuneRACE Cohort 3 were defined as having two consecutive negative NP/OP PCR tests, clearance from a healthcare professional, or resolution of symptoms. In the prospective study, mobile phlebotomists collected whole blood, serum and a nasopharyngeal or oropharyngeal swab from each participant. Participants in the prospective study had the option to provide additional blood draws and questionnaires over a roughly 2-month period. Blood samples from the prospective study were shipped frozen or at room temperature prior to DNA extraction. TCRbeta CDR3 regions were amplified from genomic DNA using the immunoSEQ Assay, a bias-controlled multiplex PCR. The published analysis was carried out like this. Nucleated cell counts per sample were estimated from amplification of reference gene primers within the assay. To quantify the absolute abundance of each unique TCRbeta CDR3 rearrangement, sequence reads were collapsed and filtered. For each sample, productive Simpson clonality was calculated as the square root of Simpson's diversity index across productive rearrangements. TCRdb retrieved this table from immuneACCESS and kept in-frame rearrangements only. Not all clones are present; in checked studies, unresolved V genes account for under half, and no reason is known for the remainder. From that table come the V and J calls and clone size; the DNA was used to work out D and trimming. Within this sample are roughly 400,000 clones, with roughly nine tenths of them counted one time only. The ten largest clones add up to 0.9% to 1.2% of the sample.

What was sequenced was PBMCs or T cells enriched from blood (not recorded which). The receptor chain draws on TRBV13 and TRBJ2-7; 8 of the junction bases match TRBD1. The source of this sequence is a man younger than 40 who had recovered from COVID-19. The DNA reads TGTGCCAGCAGCCTGACGACAGGGGACGAGCAGTACTTC. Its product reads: CASSLTTGDEQYF. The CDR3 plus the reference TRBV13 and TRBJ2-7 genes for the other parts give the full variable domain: AAGVIQSPRHLIKEKRETATLKCYPIPRHDTVYWYQQGPGQDPQFLISFYEKMQSDKGSIPDRFSAQQFSDYHSELNMSSLELGDSALYFCASSLTTGDEQYFGPGTRLTVT.